This entry concerns a single T cell receptor beta chain. V lost 5 bases and J lost 9, with 14 bases in between. This CDR3 has 13 residues. The germline CDR1 and CDR2 sequences are SQVTM and ANQGSEA. This record comes from a study of CD8 T cells in Susac syndrome. Whole-study context: Sequenced Susac syndrome patients included 5 or 6 with clinically active disease and eight in remission.

Random hexamers primed reverse transcription of about 0.45 to 1 ug RNA. TCRdb re-called the immunoSEQ multiplex PCR reads through MiXCR, storing one row per CDR3 protein. The data hold 55,000 to 75,000 distinct CDR3 sequences, with 85% to 95% observed a single time. Definite or probable Susac syndrome was diagnosed using recently defined diagnostic criteria. The authors negatively isolated CD8+ and CD4+ T cells and FACS-enriched TEMRA cells. This receptor was taken from a human donor with Susac syndrome. The sequencing input was CD4+ T cells from PBMCs. The V call is TRBV29-1, the J call TRBJ1-6, with D unresolved. The CDR3 DNA reads TGCAGCGTTCGGACCGACCCGGGTTCACCCCTCCACTTT. This translates into CSVRTDPGSPLHF.